This T cell receptor beta chain was identified in a study of graft-versus-host responses after intestinal transplantation. As for the study in general: After anti-thymocyte globulin induction, recipients took tacrolimus and steroids for approximately three years. Points from the study as a whole: High graft-versus-host to host-versus-graft clonal ratios were found in allografts of patients who had graft-donor T cell macrochimerism. GvH clones surfaced in recipient marrow, some emerging earlier in ileum or blood.

On this clone: What it recognizes is unknown.

Method: immunoSEQ multiplex PCR; TCRdb's copy keeps in-frame clones and lacks some. Of tens of thousands of clones listed, about 94% were seen once; the top ten hold more than 0.3%. With 0 bases clipped from V and 6 bases from J, the junction kept 10 bases outside the gene matches. The CDR3 length is 16 residues. Germline CDR1 and CDR2: KGHSH and LQKENI. The rearrangement links TRBV18 to TRBJ1-1; 7 nucleotides match TRBD1. The receptor was derived from a human donor who was the organ donor for an intestinal transplant. Sequencing was performed on unstimulated CD4+ T cells sorted from spleen or lymph node cells, taken before transplant. The CDR3 DNA is TGTGCCAGCTCACCACCATCGGACAGGCCGGGCGCTGAAGCTTTCTTT. This codes for CASSPPSDRPGAEAFF.